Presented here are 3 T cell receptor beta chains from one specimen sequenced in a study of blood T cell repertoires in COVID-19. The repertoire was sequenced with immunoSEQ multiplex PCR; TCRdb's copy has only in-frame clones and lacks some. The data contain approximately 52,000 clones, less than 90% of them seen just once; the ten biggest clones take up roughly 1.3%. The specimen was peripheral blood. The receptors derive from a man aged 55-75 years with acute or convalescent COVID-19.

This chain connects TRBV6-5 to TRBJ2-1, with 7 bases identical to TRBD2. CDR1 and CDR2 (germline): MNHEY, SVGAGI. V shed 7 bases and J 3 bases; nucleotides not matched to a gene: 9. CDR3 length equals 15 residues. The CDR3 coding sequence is TGTGCCAGCAAAGGGAAGGCTAGCGGCTACAATGAGCAGTTCTTC. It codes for CASKGKASGYNEQFF.

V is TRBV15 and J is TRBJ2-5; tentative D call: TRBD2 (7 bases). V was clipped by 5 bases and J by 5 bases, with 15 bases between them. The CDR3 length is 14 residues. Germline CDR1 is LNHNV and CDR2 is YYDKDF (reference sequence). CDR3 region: CATSDSGGVETQYF. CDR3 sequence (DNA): TGTGCCACCAGCGATTCGGGGGGCGTTGAGACCCAGTACTTC.

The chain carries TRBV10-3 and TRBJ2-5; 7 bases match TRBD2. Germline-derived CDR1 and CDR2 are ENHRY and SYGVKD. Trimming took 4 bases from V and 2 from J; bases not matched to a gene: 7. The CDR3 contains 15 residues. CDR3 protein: CAISGGLGGQETQYF. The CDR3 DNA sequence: TGTGCCATCAGTGGCGGACTAGGAGGACAAGAGACCCAGTACTTC.